The source of this T cell receptor beta chain is a study of blood T cell repertoires in COVID-19 (TCRdb year 2020). With respect to the entire study: Collaborator samples came from the United States, Italy and Spain and covered acute and convalescent phases of COVID-19. The prospective study material was composed of cDNA or gDNA derived from T cells, B-cell-depleted T cells, or PBMCs. Subjects who had been exposed to COVID-19, were actively infected with it, or had recovered from it provided the deeply sampled blood TCRbeta repertoires that made up the dataset. The repertoires were made available in a free public database intended to serve as a resource for research on the immune response to SARS-CoV-2. Samples came from the ongoing ImmuneRACE study (first 160 participants) plus 1,254 subjects from 6 global collaborators. The sample metadata nearly always contained a de-identified subject ID, COVID-19 status, age in years and sex. Where HLA class I and class II types were available, the types were taken from metadata supplied by the sample provider, not from assay-based typing. Results and caveats for the whole study, not just this receptor: Clinical and demographic metadata were provided uncurated, with the amount varying by source and participant.

A remark on this clone: It lacks a known antigen. No per-base quality is available; no much larger clone lies one base away.

TCRbeta CDR3 regions were amplified from genomic DNA by means of the immunoSEQ Assay, a bias-controlled multiplex PCR. In the original analysis: Nucleated cell counts per sample were estimated from amplification of reference gene primers within the assay. Sequence reads were collapsed and filtered to measure the absolute abundance of every unique TCRbeta CDR3 rearrangement. Productive Simpson clonality was computed per sample as the square root of Simpson's diversity index over productive rearrangements. Imported from immuneACCESS, the table was reduced by TCRdb to in-frame sequences with V and J called. These copies leave out some clones; in studies compared against another copy, an unresolved V gene accounts for under half, and the cause of the remainder is not known. For V, J and clone size, that table is used; D and trimming come from the DNA. A total of roughly 200,000 clones appear in this sample, roughly 85% of them only once. The top ten clones comprise approximately 4.2% of the sample.

Enrolling through a virtual design, the prospective study's participants ranged in age from about 18 to 89 years and lived across around 25 United States geographic areas. To assign participants to cohorts, the prospective study relied on clinical history that participants themselves reported in a screening survey and a study questionnaire. Each participant in the prospective study had whole blood, serum and a nasopharyngeal or oropharyngeal swab collected by mobile phlebotomists. Over an approximately 2-month period, participants in the prospective study had the option of providing additional blood draws and questionnaires. Before DNA extraction, prospective study blood samples were shipped either frozen or at room temperature. The germline V gene (reference sequence) gives CDR1 as MNHEY and CDR2 as SMNVEV. V lost 5 bases and J lost 1 base; the stretch between them is 11 bases long. The CDR3 starts with the cysteine, ends with the phenylalanine, and has 14 residues. Only the CDR3 part of the read is kept: 42 bases, read in frame from the first base.

Sequenced: PBMCs or T cells enriched from blood (not recorded which). Rearrangement joined TRBV27 to TRBJ1-1, and possibly TRBD1, on 6 matching bases. The receptor comes from a woman between 40 and 50 years old with acute COVID-19. The sequenced DNA is TGTGCCAGCAGTGGGCCGGGACAGAACACTGAAGCTTTCTTT. This yields the protein CASSGPGQNTEAFF.